This T cell receptor (beta chain) was recorded in a study of follicular helper T cells after annual influenza vaccination (dated by TCRdb to the late 2010s). Some background on the complete study: Blood was collected on days 0, 7 and 28 after each seasonal influenza vaccination. To look at recall of cTfh clones, some subjects were tracked through successive annual vaccinations covering the 2013-2014, 2014-2015 and 2015-2016 seasons. Six subjects had multi-year samples: four covered two vaccination seasons and two covered three seasons. One week after vaccination, a second recruited cohort of roughly 11 subjects (Table S1) displayed a similar ICOS+CD38+ cTfh response. The 2015 samples were processed right after collection, while the 2013-2014 samples were cryopreserved. The full study reports these points: Successive annual vaccinations recalled a recurring oligoclonal ICOS+CD38+ cTfh response that included tetramer and AIM influenza-specific clonotypes. ICOS+CD38+ cTfh clonality correlated with the frequency of that population, and its change correlated with the change in circulating plasmablast frequency. Only roughly 8.5-20% of analyzed cells yielded productive TCRB sequences, so sampling of rare clonotypes was not possible. Day 7 ICOS+CD38+ clones were most often found later in ICOS-CD38- cTfh, suggesting that subset may serve as a memory reservoir.

The time point label of this sample denotes: 2015-2016 season, 7 days after influenza vaccination. Adults were given seasonal inactivated influenza vaccine (Fluvarix), and sorted blood CD4 subsets were followed by TCRB sequencing before and after vaccination. Subjects were considered eligible if community-dwelling and if influenza vaccine had not been received in the prior 6 months. Exclusions included influenza vaccine contraindications, substance abuse, HIV/AIDS, active malignancy, immunomodulatory medication and active illness such as respiratory infection. Per time point, between about 40 and 110 mL of blood was sampled. Non-naive CD4+CXCR5+PD-1+ cells were defined as circulating Tfh and were sorted into two fractions, ICOS+CD38+ and ICOS-CD38-. Either Ficoll-Paque PLUS or SepMate separation was used to isolate PBMC. Before DNA extraction, cell subsets were sorted from PBMC on a BD FACS Aria.

Its CDR3 holds 12 amino acids, cysteine through phenylalanine. The read is trimmed to its CDR3 DNA, 36 bases read in frame from base 1. CDR1 and CDR2, per the germline V gene (reference sequence), are MNHEY and SMNVEV. V is shortened by 10 bases, J by 4 bases, and the region joining them spans 12 bases. The method behind the library was the immunoSEQ multiplex PCR assay. Adaptive Biotechnologies carried out TCRB amplification, library preparation, sequencing and preliminary bioinformatics at Survey level resolution. For TCRB sequencing, genomic DNA from the sorted cTfh populations was amplified by multiplex PCR. Per the original workflow: Clonality was calculated in R as 1 minus normalized Shannon entropy, and the Gini index was computed with the R package ineq. The overlap score was defined as the summed counts of shared sequences divided by the total counts of all sequences in both compared samples. Significance of shared clonotypes was assessed by Fisher's exact test, with a theoretical repertoire of 10^7 TCRB sequences assumed. This is the immuneACCESS table as TCRdb keeps it, with only in-frame sequences that have V and J called. A part of the clones is gone; compared with another copy, unresolved V genes explain less than half, and the rest is unexplained. V, J and clone size were drawn from that table, and D and trimming were deduced from the DNA. The sample includes 7,300 or so clones, with roughly 83% observed a single time. Together, the top ten hold about 1.6% of the sample.

Regarding this clone: Its antigen target is currently unknown. One base away there is no much larger clone; base qualities are not given.

The TCR originated in an adult who received the influenza vaccine. Sequences were derived from CXCR5+ CD38- circulating T follicular helper cells from blood, sampled 7 days after influenza vaccination. The meaning of the sample's cell subset or site label: circulating Tfh, non-naive CD4+CXCR5+PD-1+ (ICOS+CD38+ or ICOS-CD38-). The chain employs TRBV27 and TRBJ2-3; no D gene is confidently identified. The CDR3 has the sequence CATGLKPDTQYF. The DNA sequence is as follows: TGTGCCACCGGCCTAAAGCCAGATACGCAGTATTTT.